The following is a TCR beta chain sequence with its context. Its matching antigen is unknown. TCRdb reanalysed the 5' RACE reads using MiXCR and keeps one entry per CDR3 protein. The profile shows over 500,000 distinct CDR3 sequences, around 15% of them singletons. The sample originates from a study of T-cell memory formation after mild COVID-19. Turning to the study itself: Clusters were largely donor specific. Study results and limitations: What remained unconfirmed was the SARS-CoV-2 specificity of second-wave clones peaking on day 37. The main location of contracting CD4+ clones was CM and EM, and that of contracting CD8+ clones was EMRA.

This CDR3 spans 16 amino acids. The V gene end was trimmed by 6 bases and the J gene end by 6 bases; junction bases not matched to a gene: 13. Material for sequencing was PBMCs or a T cell subset sorted from them (not recorded which). The V call is TRBV12-3 or TRBV12-4, the J call TRBJ1-2, with 10 bases matching TRBD1. The origin of this receptor is an adult woman who had mild COVID-19 (a few samples of this study predate the infection). Cell type and time point are not known. The CDR3 region is CASRLSGQGGQDGYTF. CDR3 DNA: TGTGCCAGCAGGCTGAGCGGACAGGGGGGCCAGGATGGCTACACCTTC.